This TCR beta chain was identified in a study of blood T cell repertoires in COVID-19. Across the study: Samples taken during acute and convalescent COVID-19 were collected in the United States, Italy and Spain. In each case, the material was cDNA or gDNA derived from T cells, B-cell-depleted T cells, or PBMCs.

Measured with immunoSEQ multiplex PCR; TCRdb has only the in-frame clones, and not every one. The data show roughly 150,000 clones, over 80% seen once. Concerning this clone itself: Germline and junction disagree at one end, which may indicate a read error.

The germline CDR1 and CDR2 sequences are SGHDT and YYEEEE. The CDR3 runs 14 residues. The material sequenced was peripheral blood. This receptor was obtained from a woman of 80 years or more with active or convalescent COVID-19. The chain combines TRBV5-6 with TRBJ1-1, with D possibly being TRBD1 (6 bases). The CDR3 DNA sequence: TGTGCCAGCAGCTTGGGCCTACAGGTTTCGGGGGGCCTCTTT. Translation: CASSLGLQVSGGLF.